The source of this TCR beta chain is a study of cytomegalovirus exposure and HLA in healthy donors. The PCR used 60 Vbeta and 13 Jbeta primers. Sequenced by immunoSEQ multiplex PCR; TCRdb stores in-frame clones only, minus some. This sample yields 80,000 to 100,000 clones, of which 73% are seen a single time; 3% to 4% belongs to the top ten. CDR3 length: 13 amino acids. Trimming shortened V by 0 bases and J by 7 bases, and 12 bases separated the two germline ends. CDR1 and CDR2 (germline): GTSNPN, SVGIG (reference sequence). The chain joins TRBV30 to TRBJ1-1; the D gene is possibly TRBD1 (5 bases). Sequencing used PBMCs. The clonotype was recovered from a man aged 35 to 55 in good health and CMV-seronegative. The CDR3 region has the DNA TGTGCCTGGAGTGTATGGGGCGGTGGTGAAGCTTTCTTT. Its translation is CAWSVWGGGEAFF. The variable domain in full, with the rest retrieved from reference TRBV30 and TRBJ1-1, is SQTIHQWPATLVQPVGSPLSLECTVEGTSNPNLYWYRQAAGRGLQLLFYSVGIGQISSEVPQNLSASRPQDRQFILSSKKLLLSDSGFYLCAWSVWGGGEAFFGQGTRLTVV.